This paragraph reports one TCR beta chain. The antigen is unknown. Losses at the gene ends were 5 bases for V and 3 bases for J; bases not matched to a gene: 9. Per germline, CDR1 LNHNV and CDR2 YYDKDF (reference sequence). The CDR3 sequence is 18 residues long. The data were obtained in a study of graft-versus-host responses after intestinal transplantation. About the study: The transplants performed in recipients were multivisceral, liver-intestinal, or isolated intestinal. All of the recipients had induction that used anti-thymocyte globulin, then tacrolimus and steroids for 2 to 3 years.

TCRdb keeps only in-frame clones here, not all; method: immunoSEQ multiplex PCR. The sample carries some 87,000 clones, just under 95% recorded once. General observations from the study: Recipient marrow held GvH clones, some first seen in ileum or blood. There was an association between peak levels of circulating GvH clones and early post-transplant HvG declines.

This rearrangement joins TRBV15 to TRBJ2-1, with TRBD2 matching 14 bases. This receptor was identified in a human donor who received an intestinal transplant. The sequencing here drew on unstimulated CD4+ T cells sorted from spleen or lymph node cells, taken before intestinal transplant. CDR3 region: CATSGPRLAGGLYNEQFF. In DNA, the CDR3 is TGTGCCACCAGCGGACCTCGACTAGCGGGAGGGCTCTACAATGAGCAGTTCTTC.